The rows below give T cell receptor beta chains drawn from one sample of a study of beta chain features in type 1 diabetes. Assay: immunoSEQ multiplex PCR; the TCRdb copy retains only in-frame clones and omits some. The sample lists 600,000 to 750,000 clones, roughly 12% seen once, with around 0.12% in the top ten. Sequencing was performed on naive CD4+ T cells from blood. The origin of the receptors is a man younger than 40 with type 1 diabetes. Both conserved end residues are part of each CDR3. A D gene is named only where the DNA matches it firmly. The size field is filled for only some rows; it gives once, few, many or a size class.

.	TRBV9	TRBJ2-5	few	CASSPRPGPEETQYF	TGTGCCAGCAGCCCACGTCCGGGGCCGGAAGAGACCCAGTACTTC
.	TRBV7-3	TRBJ2-1	.	CASSLNPGAYNEQFF	TGTGCCAGCAGCTTAAACCCGGGGGCATACAATGAGCAGTTCTTC
.	TRBV5-6	TRBJ1-1	few	CASSLKVSQGAAEAFF	TGTGCCAGCAGCTTGAAGGTTAGTCAGGGTGCGGCTGAAGCTTTCTTT
.	TRBV4-2	TRBJ1-3	.	CASSQTDSGNTIYF	TGTGCCAGCAGCCAAACAGACTCTGGAAACACCATATATTTT
.	TRBV12-5	TRBJ1-2	few	CASAPTANYGYTF	TGTGCTAGTGCTCCGACAGCCAACTATGGCTACACCTTC
.	TRBV7-9	TRBJ1-2	.	CASSLENYGYTF	TGTGCCAGCAGCTTGGAGAACTATGGCTACACCTTC
TRBD1	TRBV6-5	TRBJ2-7	.	CASSLRDRTYEQYF	TGTGCCAGCAGTCTCCGGGACAGAACCTACGAGCAGTACTTC
.	TRBV7-9	TRBJ2-1	.	CASSPRGGLSYNEQFF	TGTGCCAGCAGCCCCCGCGGGGGCCTCTCCTACAATGAGCAGTTCTTC
TRBD1	TRBV7-9	TRBJ2-1	.	CASSPGQGINEQFF	TGTGCCAGCAGCCCGGGACAGGGGATAAATGAGCAGTTCTTC
.	TRBV7-3	TRBJ2-2	.	CASSLGIGELFF	TGTGCCAGCAGCTTAGGTATCGGGGAGCTGTTTTTT
.	TRBV20-1	TRBJ2-5	few	CSAPLGRQYF	TGCAGTGCCCCGTTGGGACGCCAGTACTTC
TRBD1	TRBV7-2	TRBJ2-7	.	CASSLDRGVEQYF	TGTGCCAGCAGCCTCGACAGGGGTGTCGAGCAGTACTTC
TRBD1	TRBV7-8	TRBJ1-5	.	CASSEGQGPNQPQHF	TGTGCCAGCAGCGAGGGACAGGGGCCTAATCAGCCCCAGCATTTT
.	TRBV5-5	TRBJ2-5	few	CASSSVPGAVETQYF	TGTGCCAGCAGCTCGGTTCCCGGCGCGGTGGAGACCCAGTACTTC
TRBD1	TRBV7-9	TRBJ1-1	few	CASSQQGAGTEAFF	TGTGCCAGCAGCCAACAGGGGGCTGGCACTGAAGCTTTCTTT
.	TRBV18	TRBJ1-1	.	CASSPGSPNTEAFF	TGTGCCAGCTCACCAGGTTCCCCGAACACTGAAGCTTTCTTT
.	TRBV4-2	TRBJ2-3	.	CASSQDAGFGGYF	TGTGCCAGCAGCCAAGATGCGGGCTTTGGGGGGTATTTT
.	TRBV27	TRBJ1-6	few	CASSFMAGWESPLHF	TGTGCCAGCAGTTTCATGGCGGGGTGGGAATCACCCCTCCACTTT
.	TRBV14	TRBJ2-2	.	CASSQRIGMNTGELFF	TGTGCCAGCAGCCAAAGGATTGGGATGAACACCGGGGAGCTGTTTTTT
TRBD2	TRBV15	TRBJ2-3	.	CATSRDPPSGGTDTQYF	TGTGCCACCAGCAGAGATCCCCCTAGCGGGGGTACAGATACGCAGTATTTT
.	TRBV2	TRBJ2-5	few	CASGYRETQYF	TGTGCCAGCGGATACAGGGAGACCCAGTACTTC
.	TRBV28	TRBJ1-2	few	CASSFGETNNYGYTF	TGTGCCAGCAGTTTCGGGGAGACCAATAACTATGGCTACACCTTC
.	TRBV10-3	TRBJ1-4	.	CAIRAENEKLFF	TGTGCCATTCGGGCCGAGAATGAAAAACTGTTTTTT
.	TRBV28	TRBJ2-5	.	CASSPGTRQETQYF	TGTGCCAGCAGTCCGGGGACTCGCCAAGAGACCCAGTACTTC
TRBD1	TRBV7-2	TRBJ2-1	few	CASSATGTGFDNEQFF	TGTGCCAGCAGCGCCACCGGGACAGGTTTCGACAATGAGCAGTTCTTC
.	TRBV9	TRBJ2-2	.	CASTRGQGGNTGELFF	TGTGCCAGCACCCGGGGGCAGGGGGGCAACACCGGGGAGCTGTTTTTT
.	TRBV5-4	TRBJ2-1	few	CASSLFGYNEQFF	TGTGCCAGCAGCTTGTTCGGATACAATGAGCAGTTCTTC
.	TRBV11-3	TRBJ2-2	.	CASTFREYTGELFF	TGTGCCAGCACTTTTCGGGAATACACCGGGGAGCTGTTTTTT
.	TRBV7-2	TRBJ2-5	.	CASSLGPQETQYF	TGTGCCAGCAGCTTAGGGCCCCAAGAGACCCAGTACTTC
TRBD1	TRBV10-3	TRBJ1-6	few	CAIKQGAGSPLHF	TGTGCCATCAAACAGGGGGCTGGTTCACCCCTCCACTTT
.	TRBV2	TRBJ1-5	.	CASNLGKSQPQHF	TGTGCCAGCAATCTGGGGAAAAGTCAGCCCCAGCATTTT
.	TRBV5-1	TRBJ2-3	few	CASSLGLTTDTQYF	TGCGCCAGCAGCTTGGGCTTAACCACAGATACGCAGTATTTT